Shown below are 19 T cell receptor beta chains from a single sample sequenced in a study of blood T cell repertoires in COVID-19 (dated by TCRdb to about 2020). The library was obtained by the immunoSEQ multiplex PCR assay. This immuneACCESS table, as held by TCRdb, lists in-frame sequences with V and J called but not all clones. Of the missing ones, under half trace to an unresolved V gene in checked studies; the others have no known cause. The sample data list over 150,000 clones, and roughly 90% of these were observed just once. 18% of the sample rests with the top ten. Sequencing was performed on peripheral blood. The receptors were gathered from a man aged 45-65 years with COVID-19, enrolled during active disease.

The chain links TRBV6-5 to TRBJ1-5; 10 bases agree with TRBD1. Germline assignment: CDR1 MNHEY and CDR2 SVGAGI. The CDR3 sequence is 14 residues long. V dropped 6 bases and J dropped 7; count of bases not matched to a gene: 6. CDR3 coding DNA: TGTGCCAGCAGCCTCGACAGGGGGCCGCAGCCCCAGCATTTT. It specifies CASSLDRGPQPQHF.

The rearrangement uses TRBV6-5 and TRBJ2-3, with D unresolved. There are 13 residues in the CDR3. Germline V gene data show CDR1 as MNHEY and CDR2 as SVGAGI. With 4 bases removed from V and 6 bases from J, the gap between germline ends came to 11 bases. CDR3 in amino acids: CASSFRLSDTQYF. CDR3 nucleotide sequence: TGTGCCAGCAGTTTCCGACTGTCGGATACGCAGTATTTT.

This chain links TRBV10-3 with TRBJ1-6; D is ambiguous. Germline CDR1 and CDR2: ENHRY and SYGVKD. V gave up 7 bases and J gave up 5 bases, with 9 bases separating them. The CDR3 runs to 13 residues. The CDR3: CAITNSNNSPLHF. Here the CDR3 DNA reads TGTGCCATCACTAACAGCAATAATTCACCCCTCCACTTT.

This chain uses TRBV3-1 (or the pseudogene TRBV3-2) with TRBJ2-7; 7 positions match TRBD1. The CDR3 length is 14 residues. Germline CDR1 reads LGHDT; CDR2 reads YNNKEL (reference sequence). Losses at the gene ends were 4 bases for V and 2 bases for J; bases not matched to a gene: 5. As DNA, the CDR3 is TGTGCCAGCAGCCCCCGGGACAGAACCTACGAGCAGTACTTC. Amino acids: CASSPRDRTYEQYF.

This clone was found once. CDR3 nucleotide sequence: TGCGCCAGCAGCTTGGAAAGCGGCTTGGAGCAGTACTTC. Translation: CASSLESGLEQYF. This chain joins TRBV5-1 and TRBJ2-7, with D maybe TRBD2 (5 bases). Germline assignment: CDR1 SGHRS and CDR2 YFSETQ. This CDR3 contains 13 residues. Trimming cost V 0 bases and J 7 bases, with 11 bases left between them.

The chain has TRBV19 and TRBJ1-6; unclear D gene. Germline CDR1 reads LNHDA; CDR2 reads SQIVND (reference sequence). V shed 7 bases and J shed 0 bases, with 4 bases lying between them. CDR3 length: 13 residues. The CDR3 reads CASKSSYNSPLHF. CDR3 in DNA: TGTGCCAGTAAGAGCTCCTATAATTCACCCCTCCACTTT.

The rearrangement joins TRBV5-6 to TRBJ1-2; the match to TRBD1 covers 8 bases. This CDR3 comprises 14 residues. CDR1 is SGHDT, CDR2 YYEEEE, per germline. V dropped 4 bases and J dropped 2; count of bases not matched to a gene: 4. This CDR3 is CASSPGGRNYGYTF. The CDR3 region has the DNA TGTGCCAGCAGCCCAGGGGGCCGGAACTATGGCTACACCTTC.

The V call is TRBV7-8, the J call TRBJ2-6; D possibly corresponds to TRBD2 (6 bases). This CDR3 region has 16 residues. Trimming pared 1 base from V and 4 bases from J, leaving 11 bases between. Germline assignment: CDR1 SGHVS and CDR2 FQNEAQ. This CDR3 is CASSLVEAGGANVLTF. DNA of the CDR3: TGTGCCAGCAGCTTAGTGGAAGCGGGCGGGGCCAACGTCCTGACTTTC.

This chain links TRBV7-8 with TRBJ2-5, with D uncertain. The CDR3 is 15 residues long. Deletions cut 4 bases from V and 4 bases from J, with 16 bases between. CDR1 and CDR2 from the germline V gene are SGHVS and FQNEAQ. As DNA, the CDR3 is TGTGCCAGCAGCTCTGCCCCGTGGTGGCCAGAGACCCAGTACTTC. It translates to CASSSAPWWPETQYF.

The chain joins TRBV20-1 to TRBJ1-5, with D maybe TRBD1 (5 bases). CDR1 is DFQATT, CDR2 SNEGSKA, per germline (reference sequence). This CDR3 spans 16 amino acids. V lost 3 bases to trimming and J lost 1 base, with 16 bases between them. CDR3 DNA: TGCAGTGCTAGTCGCGGGGCCGGTGGAAGCAATCAGCCCCAGCATTTT. As protein: CSASRGAGGSNQPQHF.

The chain uses TRBV19 and TRBJ2-5, with 7 bases that match TRBD2. Trimming took 4 bases from V and 2 from J; bases not matched to a gene: 4. Per germline, CDR1 LNHDA and CDR2 SQIVND (reference sequence). CDR3 length: 14 amino acids. The CDR3 here is CASSRTSAQETQYF. CDR3 DNA sequence: TGTGCCAGTAGTAGAACTAGCGCTCAAGAGACCCAGTACTTC.

V gene TRBV7-3 combines with J gene TRBJ1-1, with a weak D call TRBD1 (5 bases). Germline CDR1 reads SGHTA; CDR2 reads FQGTGA. The CDR3 covers 14 residues. Trimming pared 2 bases from V and 3 bases from J, leaving 10 bases between. The CDR3: CASSLQGRDTEAFF. The CDR3 DNA reads as TGTGCCAGCAGCTTACAGGGTAGGGACACTGAAGCTTTCTTT.

The J gene is TRBJ1-2, the V gene TRBV2, with D perhaps TRBD1 (6 bases). From germline, CDR1 is SNHLY and CDR2 FYNNEI. Trimming left V 5 bases short and J 3 bases short, with 7 bases between. There are 12 residues in the CDR3. The CDR3 DNA follows: TGTGCCAGCAGTAGGGGGTACTATGGCTACACCTTC. Amino acid sequence: CASSRGYYGYTF. Drawing the rest from reference TRBV2 and TRBJ1-2, the complete variable domain is EPEVTQTPSHQVTQMGQEVILRCVPISNHLYFYWYRQILGQKVEFLVSFYNNEISEKSEIFDDQFSVERPDGSNFTLKIRSTKLEDSAMYFCASSRGYYGYTFGSGTRLTVV.

The chain couples TRBV6-5 to TRBJ2-7; 9 bases fit TRBD1. The CDR3 totals 13 residues. The germline V gene has CDR1 MNHEY and CDR2 SVGAGI. V shed 10 bases and J 8 bases; nucleotides not matched to a gene: 12. The CDR3 coding sequence is TGTGCCACCTACCCCGGGACAGGGAAGCAGCAGTACTTC. Translated, it gives CATYPGTGKQQYF.

The chain has TRBV6-5 and TRBJ1-2, with 10 bases aligning to TRBD1. CDR3 length equals 15 residues. J gave up 4 bases and V 5 bases, and 7 bases lay outside the gene matches. The germline gives CDR1 MNHEY, CDR2 SVGAGI. The CDR3 loop reads CASSKQTGGVYGYTF. The CDR3 DNA reads as TGTGCCAGCAGTAAACAGACAGGGGGCGTCTATGGCTACACCTTC.

The rearrangement links TRBV15 to TRBJ2-2; D might be TRBD1 (6 bases). CDR1 is LNHNV and CDR2 is YYDKDF in the germline V gene (reference sequence). The CDR3 contains 13 residues. The ends were cut back, 7 bases at V and 4 bases at J, with 10 bases in the middle. The CDR3 here is CATKQGFTGELFF. CDR3 sequence (DNA): TGTGCCACCAAACAGGGCTTCACCGGGGAGCTGTTTTTT.

The chain links TRBV7-9 to TRBJ2-3, with D tentatively TRBD2 (5 bases). This CDR3 region has 17 residues. Trimming pared 1 base from V and 1 base from J, leaving 15 bases between. CDR1 and CDR2 (germline): SEHNR, FQNEAQ (reference sequence). This CDR3 reads CASSLEIGRVGTDTQYF. The CDR3 DNA follows: TGTGCCAGCAGCTTAGAGATCGGGCGGGTTGGCACAGATACGCAGTATTTT.

This clone appeared a few times. The chain is built from TRBV30 and TRBJ1-5, with D uncertain. V dropped 5 bases and J dropped 5 bases, with 13 bases sitting between them. Germline CDR1 is GTSNPN and CDR2 is SVGIG (reference sequence). CDR3 length: 13 amino acids. CDR3 protein: CAWSNGDDQPQHF. CDR3 sequence (DNA): TGTGCCTGGTCCAACGGGGATGATCAGCCCCAGCATTTT.

This rearrangement joins TRBV5-1 to TRBJ2-3; TRBD2 aligns across 8 bases. The CDR3 covers 15 residues. J was trimmed by 6 bases and V by 4 bases; bases with no gene match: 10. Germline-derived CDR1 and CDR2 are SGHRS and YFSETQ. Here the CDR3 reads CASSTAGGGSDTQYF. The CDR3 bases are TGCGCCAGCAGCACCGCCGGGGGGGGGTCGGATACGCAGTATTTT.